This T cell receptor (beta chain) was recovered during a study of blood T cell repertoires in COVID-19. Study-wide background: COVID-19 samples from acute and convalescent phases originated in the United States, Italy and Spain. PBMCs, B-cell-depleted T cells, or T cells provided the cDNA or gDNA that made up the material.

Measured with immunoSEQ multiplex PCR; TCRdb has only the in-frame clones, and not every one. The sample yields nearly 250,000 clones, just under 85% seen once. The CDR3 totals 13 residues. V lost 9 bases and J lost 8, with 19 bases in between. Germline V gene data show CDR1 as SNHLY and CDR2 as FYNNEI. The chain couples TRBV2 to TRBJ1-1; D is unclear. The specimen sequenced was peripheral blood. The sequence came from a woman of 80 years or more with acute or convalescent COVID-19. The CDR3 DNA reads TGTGCCAGTTTACAGTGGTGGGGAGAAGAAGCTTTCTTT. Residues: CASLQWWGEEAFF. The full variable domain, rest sourced from reference TRBV2 and TRBJ1-1, is EPEVTQTPSHQVTQMGQEVILRCVPISNHLYFYWYRQILGQKVEFLVSFYNNEISEKSEIFDDQFSVERPDGSNFTLKIRSTKLEDSAMYFCASLQWWGEEAFFGQGTRLTVV.